The T cell receptor (beta chain) described here comes from a study of cytomegalovirus exposure and HLA in healthy donors. Study observations and caveats: Analyses of presence/absence relied on an assumption of roughly uniform sequencing depth across donors. In a later analysis, compared with equally common non-associated chains, HLA-associated beta chains were more expanded.

The germline CDR1 and CDR2 sequences are SGHKS and YYEKEE (reference sequence). V lost 4 bases, J lost 3 bases, and 13 bases lay in between. The CDR3 spans 14 residues. A word on this clone: Its antigen remains unknown.

The PCR made use of 60 Vbeta and 13 Jbeta primers. Original processing methods: Roughly 11 million of the about 80 million unique TCR beta chains counted in a later analysis were shared. The data were produced by immunoSEQ multiplex PCR, yet TCRdb's version contains in-frame clones alone and is incomplete. V and J calls and clone size come straight from that table; D and trimming were deduced from the DNA. The sample gives approximately 120,000 clones, 80% to 90% of which show up once; 1.1% is in the top ten. Sequencing input: PBMCs. The chain employs TRBV5-5 and TRBJ1-2; TRBD1 is a possible D gene (5 bases). The clonotype was recovered from a woman in her twenties or thirties in good health and CMV-seronegative. Here the CDR3 reads CASSPGTGDYGYTF. Here the CDR3 DNA reads TGTGCCAGCAGCCCGGGGACGGGAGACTATGGCTACACCTTC.